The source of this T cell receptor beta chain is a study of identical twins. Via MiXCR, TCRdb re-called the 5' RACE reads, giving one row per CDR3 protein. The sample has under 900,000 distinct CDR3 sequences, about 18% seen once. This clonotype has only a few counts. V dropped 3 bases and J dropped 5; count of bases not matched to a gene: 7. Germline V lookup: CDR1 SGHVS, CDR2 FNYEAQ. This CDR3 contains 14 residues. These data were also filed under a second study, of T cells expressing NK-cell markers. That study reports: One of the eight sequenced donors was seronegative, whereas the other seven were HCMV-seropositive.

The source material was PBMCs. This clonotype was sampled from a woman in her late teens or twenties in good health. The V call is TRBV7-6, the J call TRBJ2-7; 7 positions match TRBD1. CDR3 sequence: CASSFYGTADEQYF. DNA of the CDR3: TGTGCCAGCAGCTTCTACGGGACAGCAGACGAGCAGTACTTC.